The 21 T cell receptor beta chains presented below share a single source sample, sequenced in a study of identical twins. TCRdb re-called the 5' RACE reads through MiXCR, storing one row per CDR3 protein. The table shows 300,000 to 400,000 distinct CDR3 sequences, with around 9.7% occurring only once. The specimen was naive T cells sorted from blood. These receptors came from a woman in her forties or fifties in good health.

V and J are TRBV7-9 and TRBJ2-7; 7 bases are shared with TRBD2. This CDR3 has 14 residues. Germline CDR1 reads SEHNR; CDR2 reads FQNEAQ (reference sequence). Unmatched junction bases numbered 7, after V lost 6 bases and J lost 2 bases. CDR3 DNA sequence: TGTGCCAGCAGTCTTCCGGGACTACCCTACGAGCAGTACTTC. Its translation: CASSLPGLPYEQYF.

The chain carries TRBV9 and TRBJ2-7; weak D call: TRBD1 (6 bases). V was clipped by 2 bases and J by 3 bases, with 12 bases between them. The CDR3 runs to 14 residues. CDR1 is SGDLS and CDR2 is YYNGEE in the germline V gene. In DNA form, the CDR3 reads TGTGCCAGCAGCGTTACAGGGACCTTCTACGAGCAGTACTTC. Its translation: CASSVTGTFYEQYF.

The rearrangement joins TRBV10-3 to TRBJ2-7; 10 nucleotides align to TRBD2. Looked up from germline, CDR1 is ENHRY and CDR2 is SYGVKD. This CDR3 comprises 14 residues. The J segment lost 5 bases and the V segment lost 7 bases, leaving 8 bases of the junction unmatched. CDR3 coding DNA: TGTGCCATCAAGGCGGCTAGCGGGAGAGACGAGCAGTACTTC. Translating gives CAIKAASGRDEQYF.

In its sample, this clonotype was seen many times. The chain recombines TRBV6-1 with TRBJ1-5; D is unresolved. Trimming removed 8 bases from V and 1 base from J, with 6 bases in between. The V gene's germline CDR1 is MNHNS and CDR2 SASEGT. This CDR3 is built from 12 residues. The CDR3, as DNA: TGTGCCAGCGGGAGGAGCAATCAGCCCCAGCATTTT. Its translation: CASGRSNQPQHF.

This clonotype has at least ten counts. This chain links TRBV20-1 with TRBJ2-1; tentative D call: TRBD2 (5 bases). From germline, CDR1 is DFQATT and CDR2 SNEGSKA (reference sequence). V gave up 3 bases and J gave up 1 base, with 13 bases separating them. CDR3 length equals 15 residues. This CDR3 reads CSARRDGKSYNEQFF. DNA of the CDR3: TGCAGTGCTAGGCGTGACGGGAAGTCCTACAATGAGCAGTTCTTC.

This clonotype was counted only a few times. The V call is TRBV7-2, the J call TRBJ2-3; D is perhaps TRBD2 (5 bases). Per the germline V gene, CDR1 is SGHTA and CDR2 is FQGNSA. The CDR3 consists of 15 residues. The V end was cut by 6 bases, the J end by 4 bases, with 17 bases between. The CDR3 nucleotides read TGTGCCAGCAGACCCCGGCGGGCCACTCCAGATACGCAGTATTTT. Encoded protein: CASRPRRATPDTQYF. Full variable domain (missing parts from reference TRBV7-2 and TRBJ2-3): GAGVSQSPSNKVTEKGKDVELRCDPISGHTALYWYRQSLGQGLEFLIYFQGNSAPDKSGLPSDRFSAERTGGSVSTLTIQRTQQEDSAVYLCASRPRRATPDTQYFGPGTRLTVL.

This clonotype was observed many times. The chain uses TRBV12-3 or TRBV12-4 and TRBJ1-2, with D possibly TRBD1 on 6 matching bases. CDR3 length: 13 residues. The V end lost 6 bases, the J end lost 4 bases, and 12 bases lay between the germline ends. CDR3 residues: CASSRDTPYGYTF. CDR3 sequence (DNA): TGTGCCAGCAGCCGGGACACCCCCTATGGCTACACCTTC.

The chain joins TRBV5-1 to TRBJ2-7; 9 nucleotides align to TRBD2. The CDR3 loop spans 15 amino acids. The junction had 11 bases not matched to a gene; V was cut back by 4 bases and J by 6 bases. Germline CDR1 is SGHRS and CDR2 is YFSETQ. Here the CDR3 reads CASSGVGSGRREQYF. For the CDR3, the DNA is TGCGCCAGCAGCGGGGTGGGTAGCGGGAGACGCGAGCAGTACTTC.

In this sample, this clonotype turned up many times. This sequence joins TRBV10-3 and TRBJ1-6; D possibly corresponds to TRBD1 (6 bases). The CDR3 is 15 amino acids. V was pared by 2 bases and J by 7 bases, with 12 bases between. Germline CDR1 ENHRY, CDR2 SYGVKD. Here the CDR3 DNA reads TGTGCCATCAGTGAGGGTCGGGGGCCCAATTCACCCCTCCACTTT. This gives the protein CAISEGRGPNSPLHF.

The rearrangement uses TRBV13 and TRBJ2-1; D may be TRBD1 (6 bases). Germline-derived CDR1 and CDR2 are PRHDT and FYEKMQ (reference sequence). Trimming took 4 bases from V and 7 from J, leaving 11 bases between them. This CDR3 is built from 13 residues. CDR3 bases: TGTGCCAGCAGCTCGGACAGCTTTAATGAGCAGTTCTTC. Encoded protein: CASSSDSFNEQFF.

The chain couples TRBV6-2 or TRBV6-3 to TRBJ2-2, with a weak D call TRBD2 (5 bases). CDR3 length equals 13 residues. The ends were cut back, 6 bases at V and 4 bases at J, with 9 bases in the middle. CDR1 MNHEY and CDR2 SVGEGT come from the germline V gene. CDR3 coding DNA: TGTGCCAGCAGGGAGGATCTCACCGGGGAGCTGTTTTTT. Amino acid sequence: CASREDLTGELFF.

The rearrangement uses TRBV12-3 or TRBV12-4 and TRBJ2-7; D assignment may be TRBD1 or TRBD2 (7 bases each). Trimming cost V 6 bases and J 7 bases, with 19 bases left between them. The CDR3 has 14 residues. CDR3: CASSLAAGGKEQYF. The CDR3 coding sequence is TGTGCCAGCAGCCTAGCGGCAGGGGGTAAAGAGCAGTACTTC.

This clonotype turned up a few times. This rearrangement joins TRBV27 to TRBJ2-5, with D unclear. CDR1 MNHEY and CDR2 SMNVEV come from the germline V gene (reference sequence). The V end lost 2 bases, the J end lost 2 bases, and 18 bases lay between the germline ends. The CDR3 length is 17 residues. CDR3 amino acids: CASSLRALNNVQETQYF. In DNA, the CDR3 is TGTGCCAGCAGTTTAAGGGCGCTCAACAATGTACAAGAGACCCAGTACTTC.

This clonotype was recorded many times. The chain has TRBV5-1 and TRBJ2-1; a possible D gene is TRBD2 (5 bases). Germline assignment: CDR1 SGHRS and CDR2 YFSETQ. V was trimmed by 2 bases and J by 0 bases, leaving 12 bases between them. The CDR3 runs to 16 residues. The CDR3 DNA reads as TGCGCCAGCAGCTTACGGGGTCCGTCCTCCTACAATGAGCAGTTCTTC. Translation gives CASSLRGPSSYNEQFF.

The chain couples TRBV4-1 to TRBJ2-7; 11 nucleotides match TRBD1. CDR3 size: 16 residues. V lost 0 bases and J lost 7; bases outside the gene matches: 8. CDR1 is MGHRA, CDR2 YSYEKL, per germline. The CDR3 here is CASSQEGTGGLGEQYF. Here the CDR3 DNA reads TGCGCCAGCAGCCAAGAAGGGACAGGGGGTTTGGGAGAGCAGTACTTC.

This chain links TRBV29-1 with TRBJ2-1; no definite D call. V lost 6 bases and J lost 7, with 13 bases in between. From germline, CDR1 is SQVTM and CDR2 ANQGSEA. This CDR3 is built from 12 residues. CDR3: CSVGLGPNEQFF. CDR3 nucleotide sequence: TGCAGCGTGGGGTTGGGCCCTAATGAGCAGTTCTTC.

V and J are TRBV29-1 and TRBJ1-2; no definite D call. Trimming left V 5 bases short and J 7 bases short, with 14 bases between. Germline V gene data show CDR1 as SQVTM and CDR2 as ANQGSEA. The CDR3 sequence is 12 residues long. The CDR3 nucleotides read TGCAGCGTTTTATTCCTGCCTCTTGGCTACACCTTC. It codes for CSVLFLPLGYTF. Using reference TRBV29-1 and TRBJ1-2 for the parts outside the CDR3, the full variable domain is SAVISQKPSRDICQRGTSLTIQCQVDSQVTMMFWYRQQPGQSLTLIATANQGSEATYESGFVIDKFPISRPNLTFSTLTVSNMSPEDSSIYLCSVLFLPLGYTFGSGTRLTVV.

The chain recombines TRBV10-3 with TRBJ2-7, with TRBD2 identical over 8 bases. This CDR3 spans 16 amino acids. CDR1 and CDR2 from the germline V gene are ENHRY and SYGVKD. V lost 4 bases and J lost 4; bases outside the gene matches: 12. The CDR3 loop reads CAISGISGIGVYEQYF. The CDR3, as DNA: TGTGCCATCAGTGGAATTAGCGGGATAGGTGTTTACGAGCAGTACTTC.

The V call is TRBV5-1, the J call TRBJ2-1; TRBD2 agrees at 10 bases. CDR3 size: 15 residues. The germline CDR1 and CDR2 sequences are SGHRS and YFSETQ. V shed 4 bases and J 3 bases; nucleotides not matched to a gene: 4. The DNA for the CDR3 is TGCGCCAGCAGCCCTAGCGGGAGAAACTACAATGAGCAGTTCTTC. It codes for CASSPSGRNYNEQFF. Full variable domain (rest looked up from reference TRBV5-1 and TRBJ2-1): KAGVTQTPRYLIKTRGQQVTLSCSPISGHRSVSWYQQTPGQGLQFLFEYFSETQRNKGNFPGRFSGRQFSNSRSEMNVSTLELGDSALYLCASSPSGRNYNEQFFGPGTRLTVL.

This clonotype was seen repeatedly, ten times or more. The chain joins TRBV27 to TRBJ2-3; possible D gene TRBD1, 6 bases. The CDR3 loop spans 15 amino acids. Germline V lookup: CDR1 MNHEY, CDR2 SMNVEV (reference sequence). V dropped 4 bases and J dropped 2 bases, with 13 bases sitting between them. CDR3 coding DNA: TGTGCCAGCAGTTCCTTAGGACAGTACACAGATACGCAGTATTTT. Protein: CASSSLGQYTDTQYF.

The rearrangement links TRBV6-2 or TRBV6-3 to TRBJ2-7; a possible D gene is TRBD1 (5 bases). CDR1 is MNHEY, CDR2 SVGEGT, per germline. The ends were cut back, 6 bases at V and 3 bases at J, with 12 bases in the middle. The CDR3 spans 13 residues. The CDR3, as DNA: TGTGCCAGCAGGGAACAGGTTGACTACGAGCAGTACGTC. Its protein is CASREQVDYEQYV.